The 8 T cell receptor beta chains reported below all come from one sample, sequenced in a study of T cells after yellow fever vaccination. TCRdb independently ran MiXCR on the 5' RACE reads; one entry per CDR3 protein. The sample carries some 99,000 distinct CDR3 sequences, under 6.5% recorded once. The starting material was CD8+ T cells sorted from PBMCs, obtained 10 days after the yellow fever booster vaccination. The receptor source for this set is a man aged 18 to 30 who received the YFV17D yellow fever vaccine.

This clonotype was detected many times. The rearrangement links TRBV7-8 to TRBJ2-2; D is perhaps TRBD1 (6 bases). Trimming took off 0 bases at V and 2 bases at J, with 13 bases between the two ends. The germline V gene has CDR1 SGHVS and CDR2 FQNEAQ. The CDR3 spans 17 residues. The CDR3 coding sequence is TGTGCCAGCAGCTTAGCGAAGCCAGGGGCAAACACCGGGGAGCTGTTTTTT. It specifies CASSLAKPGANTGELFF.

At least ten counts were recorded for this clonotype. The chain is built from TRBV9 and TRBJ1-6; D unclear. The V gene lost 0 bases and the J gene lost 11 bases, with 9 bases spanning the gap. CDR1 is SGDLS, CDR2 YYNGEE, per germline. This CDR3 is built from 13 residues. This CDR3 reads CASSVGGSTPLHF. In DNA form, the CDR3 reads TGTGCCAGCAGCGTAGGGGGTTCTACACCCCTCCACTTT.

A few counts support this clonotype. The gene calls are TRBV28 and TRBJ2-5; D assignment may be TRBD1 or TRBD2 (5 bases each). With 5 bases removed from V and 0 bases from J, the gap between germline ends came to 28 bases. The CDR3 contains 20 residues. Germline loops: CDR1 MDHEN, CDR2 SYDVKM. The CDR3 sequence is CASSAVGARRVARYQETQYF. The CDR3 nucleotides are TGTGCCAGCAGTGCTGTAGGGGCTAGGCGGGTGGCGCGGTACCAAGAGACCCAGTACTTC.

This clonotype occurred many times. The V gene is TRBV18, the J gene TRBJ1-1; no reliable D call. The CDR3 is made up of 13 amino acids. Trimming shortened V by 3 bases and J by 4 bases, and 9 bases separated the two germline ends. The germline CDR1 and CDR2 sequences are KGHSH and LQKENI. The CDR3 coding sequence is TGTGCCAGCTCACCCGCTCCGGCCACTGAAGCTTTCTTT. Translating gives CASSPAPATEAFF.

This clonotype was seen repeatedly, ten times or more. Its ends do not fully match the called genes, so a read error is possible. The CDR3 spells CATSGLPTGGLF. As DNA, the CDR3 is TGTGCCACCAGTGGCCTGCCTACCGGCGGGCTCTTC. V gene TRBV24-1 combines with J gene TRBJ2-1; TRBD2 might be the D (5 bases). In germline, CDR1 is KGHDR, CDR2 SFDVKD. The CDR3 is 12 amino acids.

The genes are TRBV7-2 and TRBJ2-5; D is perhaps TRBD1 (6 bases). The V gene lost 2 bases and the J gene lost 2 bases, with 15 bases spanning the gap. CDR3 size: 16 residues. Germline CDR1 reads SGHTA; CDR2 reads FQGNSA. CDR3 region: CASSLILGAGQETQYF. The CDR3 DNA reads TGTGCCAGCAGCTTAATCCTGGGGGCCGGACAAGAGACCCAGTACTTC.

The chain is built from TRBV6-2 or TRBV6-3 and TRBJ2-1; D ambiguous. Trimming took off 8 bases at V and 6 bases at J, with 5 bases between the two ends. CDR1 is MNHEY, CDR2 SVGEGT, per germline. There are 10 residues in the CDR3. Here the CDR3 reads CASGINEQFF. CDR3 DNA sequence: TGTGCCAGCGGCATCAATGAGCAGTTCTTC.

This clonotype was seen repeatedly, ten times or more. The rearrangement joins TRBV6-1 to TRBJ2-1; 9 bases agree with TRBD2. The CDR3 runs 15 residues. Germline V gene sequence: CDR1 MNHNS, CDR2 SASEGT. J lost 9 bases, V lost 2 bases, and 8 bases had no gene match. The CDR3 bases are TGTGCCAGCAGTGAACAGGCGGGGGGGCCGAGTGAGCAGTTCTTC. Its protein product is CASSEQAGGPSEQFF.